This TCR beta chain was documented in a study of blood T cell repertoires in COVID-19. Repertoires were generated with immunoSEQ multiplex PCR, while TCRdb's copy carries only in-frame clones and drops some. The repertoire includes 160,000 or so clones, 80% of them detected once, and roughly 3.4% sits in the top ten. The participants were between about 18 and 100 years old and came from about two dozen US areas. The V end was cut by 10 bases, the J end by 3 bases, with 22 bases between. The CDR3 runs 15 residues. The V gene's germline CDR1 is MNHEY and CDR2 SVGAGI. The specimen sequenced was PBMCs or T cells enriched from blood (not recorded which). The sequence was collected from a woman in her sixties or seventies who had recovered from COVID-19. The chain recombines TRBV6-5 with TRBJ2-7, with D possibly TRBD2 on 5 matching bases. CDR3 amino acids: CATTGGERPYYEQYF. The CDR3 DNA reads as TGTGCCACCACGGGCGGCGAGCGGCCATACTACGAGCAGTACTTC.